The subject of this entry is one T cell receptor (beta chain). Original processing notes: Amplified reference gene primers provided the basis for estimating nucleated cell counts. Clones were read by immunoSEQ multiplex PCR, and TCRdb kept only the in-frame ones, dropping some. The DNA was the basis for D and trimming; V, J and clone size are from that table. The sample lists 80,000 to 100,000 clones; 90% were seen once. Per germline, CDR1 DFQATT and CDR2 SNEGSKA (reference sequence). V lost 2 bases and J 7 bases, leaving 8 bases between the germline ends. The CDR3 has 11 amino acids. The sample comes from a study of blood T cell repertoires in COVID-19. Study context: Donors in the United States, Italy and Spain gave samples during acute or convalescent COVID-19. PBMCs, B-cell-depleted T cells, or T cells were the source of the cDNA or gDNA that made up the material.

Sequencing was done on a sample of peripheral blood. The chain links TRBV20-1 to TRBJ1-1; possibly TRBD1 for D (5 bases). The receptor was isolated from a man between 60 and 70 years old with acute or convalescent COVID-19. This chain's CDR3 is CSARIDSEAFF. The CDR3 nucleotides are TGCAGTGCTAGAATCGACAGTGAAGCTTTCTTT.